Listed here is a single TCR beta chain. The CDR3 ends on some other residue instead of the conserved phenylalanine or tryptophan, so this is likely a read error. The data were taken from a study of cytomegalovirus exposure and HLA in healthy donors. About the research overall: Earlier, almost 120 million unique TCR beta sequences were recovered from about 170 million T cells by an analysis.

This PCR relied on a set of 60 Vbeta primers and 13 Jbeta primers. Sequencing used immunoSEQ multiplex PCR; TCRdb keeps in-frame clones, though not all of them. The sample lists about 120,000 clones, around 80% occurring once. CDR1 and CDR2 (germline): MGHRA, YSYEKL. V was shortened by 1 base and J by 13 bases, with 17 bases between the two germline ends. This CDR3 spans 15 amino acids. The sequence was obtained from a woman aged 45 to 65 in good health and CMV-seropositive. This chain connects TRBV4-1 to TRBJ1-6; unclear D gene. The sequencing input was PBMCs. The CDR3 nucleotides read TGCGCCAGCAGCCAAGTCACAGCCCTTTCACGGCCCCTCCACCTT. It encodes CASSQVTALSRPLHL.